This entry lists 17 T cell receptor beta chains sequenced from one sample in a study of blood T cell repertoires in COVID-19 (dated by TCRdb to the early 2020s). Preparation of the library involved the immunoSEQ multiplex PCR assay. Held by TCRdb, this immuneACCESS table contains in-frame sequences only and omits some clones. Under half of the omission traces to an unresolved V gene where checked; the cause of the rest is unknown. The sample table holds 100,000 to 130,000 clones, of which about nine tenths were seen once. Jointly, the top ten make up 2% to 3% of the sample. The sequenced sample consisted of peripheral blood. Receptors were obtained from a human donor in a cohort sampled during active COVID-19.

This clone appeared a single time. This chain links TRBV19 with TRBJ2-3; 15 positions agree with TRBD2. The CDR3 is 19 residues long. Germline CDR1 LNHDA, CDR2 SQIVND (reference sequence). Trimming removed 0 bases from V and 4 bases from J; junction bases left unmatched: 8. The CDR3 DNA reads TGTGCCAGTAGTATAGATCCCCCCGGACTAGCGGGAGGGCCAGATACGCAGTATTTT. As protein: CASSIDPPGLAGGPDTQYF.

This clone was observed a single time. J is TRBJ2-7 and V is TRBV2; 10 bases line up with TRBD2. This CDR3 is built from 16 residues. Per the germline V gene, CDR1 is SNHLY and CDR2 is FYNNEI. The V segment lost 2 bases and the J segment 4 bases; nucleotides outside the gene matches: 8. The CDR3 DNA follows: TGTGCCAGCAGTGAACAGTTTCCTAGCGGGAGTTACGAGCAGTACTTC. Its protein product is CASSEQFPSGSYEQYF.

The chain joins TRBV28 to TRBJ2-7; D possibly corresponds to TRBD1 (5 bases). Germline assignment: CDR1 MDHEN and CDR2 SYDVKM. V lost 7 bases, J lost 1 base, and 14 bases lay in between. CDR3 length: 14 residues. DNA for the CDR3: TGTGCCAGCAAGGCCCCACAGGTTTCCTACGAGCAGTACTTC. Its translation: CASKAPQVSYEQYF.

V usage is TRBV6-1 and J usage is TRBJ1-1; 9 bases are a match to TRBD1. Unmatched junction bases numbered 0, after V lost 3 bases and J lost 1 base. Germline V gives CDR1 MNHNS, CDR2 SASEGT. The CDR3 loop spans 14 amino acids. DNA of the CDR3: TGTGCCAGCAGTGAGGACAGGGGGAACACTGAAGCTTTCTTT. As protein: CASSEDRGNTEAFF.

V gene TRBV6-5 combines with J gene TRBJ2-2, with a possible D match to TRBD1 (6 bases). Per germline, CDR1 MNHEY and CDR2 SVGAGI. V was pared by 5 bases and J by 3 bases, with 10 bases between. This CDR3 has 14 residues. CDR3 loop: CASSTGSYTGELFF. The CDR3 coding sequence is TGTGCCAGCAGTACAGGGTCATACACCGGGGAGCTGTTTTTT.

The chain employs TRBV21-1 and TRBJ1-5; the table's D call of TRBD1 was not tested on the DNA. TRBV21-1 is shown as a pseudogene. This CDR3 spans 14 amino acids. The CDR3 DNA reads TGTGCCAGCAGCACTGGGACAGTGGGTCAGCCCCAGCATTTT. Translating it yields CASSTGTVGQPQHF.

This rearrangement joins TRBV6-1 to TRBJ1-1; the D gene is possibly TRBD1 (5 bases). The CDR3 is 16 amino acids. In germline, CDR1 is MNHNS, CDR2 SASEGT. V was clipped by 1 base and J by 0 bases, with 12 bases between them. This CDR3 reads CASSEGTSALNTEAFF. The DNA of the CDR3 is TGTGCCAGCAGTGAAGGGACATCCGCCCTGAACACTGAAGCTTTCTTT.

The CDR3 DNA follows: TGTGCCAGCAGTTATCAATACAACCCACTAATAGCGTACCAAGAGACCCAGTACTTC. Translated, it gives CASSYQYNPLIAYQETQYF. The rearrangement joins TRBV28 to TRBJ2-5, with a weak D call TRBD2 (5 bases). Trimming took off 4 bases at V and 0 bases at J, with 24 bases between the two ends. CDR1 and CDR2 (germline): MDHEN, SYDVKM. CDR3 length equals 19 residues.

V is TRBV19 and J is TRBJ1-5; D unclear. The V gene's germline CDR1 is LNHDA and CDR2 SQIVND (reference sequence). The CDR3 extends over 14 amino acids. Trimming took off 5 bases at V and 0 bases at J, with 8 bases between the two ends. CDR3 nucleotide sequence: TGTGCCAGTAGTCAGTCATATAGCAATCAGCCCCAGCATTTT. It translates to CASSQSYSNQPQHF.

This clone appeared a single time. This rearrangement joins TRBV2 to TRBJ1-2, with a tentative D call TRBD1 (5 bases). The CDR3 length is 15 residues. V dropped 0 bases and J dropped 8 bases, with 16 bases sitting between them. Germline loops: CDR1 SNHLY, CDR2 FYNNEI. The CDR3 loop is CASSEALGRVEGYTF. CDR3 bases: TGTGCCAGCAGTGAAGCGCTTGGCAGGGTCGAGGGCTACACCTTC.

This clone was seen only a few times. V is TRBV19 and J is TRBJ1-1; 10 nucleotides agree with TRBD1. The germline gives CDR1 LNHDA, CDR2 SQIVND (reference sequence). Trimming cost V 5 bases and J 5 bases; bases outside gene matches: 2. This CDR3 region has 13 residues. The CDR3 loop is CASSWDRGTEAFF. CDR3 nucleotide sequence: TGTGCCAGTAGTTGGGACAGGGGTACTGAAGCTTTCTTT.

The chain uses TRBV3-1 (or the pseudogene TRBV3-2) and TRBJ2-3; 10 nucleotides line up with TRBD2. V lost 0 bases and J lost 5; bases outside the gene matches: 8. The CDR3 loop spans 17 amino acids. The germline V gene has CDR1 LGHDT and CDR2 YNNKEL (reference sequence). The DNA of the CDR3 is TGTGCCAGCAGCCAAGATAAAACGAGCGGGGGGGGAGATACGCAGTATTTT. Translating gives CASSQDKTSGGGDTQYF.

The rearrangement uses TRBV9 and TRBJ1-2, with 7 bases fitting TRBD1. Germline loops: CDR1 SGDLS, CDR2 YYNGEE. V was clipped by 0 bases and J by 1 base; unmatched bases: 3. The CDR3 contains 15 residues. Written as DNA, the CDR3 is TGTGCCAGCAGCGTAGGCCGGGACAGTAACTATGGCTACACCTTC. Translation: CASSVGRDSNYGYTF.

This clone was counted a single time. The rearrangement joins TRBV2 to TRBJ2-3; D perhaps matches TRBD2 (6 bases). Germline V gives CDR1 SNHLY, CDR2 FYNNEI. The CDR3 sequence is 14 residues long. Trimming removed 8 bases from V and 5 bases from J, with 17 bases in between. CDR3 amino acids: CASEKRGAGDTQYF. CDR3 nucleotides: TGTGCCAGCGAAAAGCGTGGAGCGGGAGATACGCAGTATTTT. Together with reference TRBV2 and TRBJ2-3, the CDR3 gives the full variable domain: EPEVTQTPSHQVTQMGQEVILRCVPISNHLYFYWYRQILGQKVEFLVSFYNNEISEKSEIFDDQFSVERPDGSNFTLKIRSTKLEDSAMYFCASEKRGAGDTQYFGPGTRLTVL.

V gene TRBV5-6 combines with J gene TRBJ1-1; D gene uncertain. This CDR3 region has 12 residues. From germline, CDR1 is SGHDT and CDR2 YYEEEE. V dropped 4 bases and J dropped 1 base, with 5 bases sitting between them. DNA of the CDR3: TGTGCCAGCAGCCCCCAGAACACTGAAGCTTTCTTT. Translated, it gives CASSPQNTEAFF.

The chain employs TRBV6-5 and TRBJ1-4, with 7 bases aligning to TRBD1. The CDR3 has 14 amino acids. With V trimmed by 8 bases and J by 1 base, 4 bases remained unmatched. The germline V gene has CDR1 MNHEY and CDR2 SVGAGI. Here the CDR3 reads CASYTGVTNEKLFF. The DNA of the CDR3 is TGTGCCAGCTACACAGGGGTAACTAATGAAAAACTGTTTTTT.

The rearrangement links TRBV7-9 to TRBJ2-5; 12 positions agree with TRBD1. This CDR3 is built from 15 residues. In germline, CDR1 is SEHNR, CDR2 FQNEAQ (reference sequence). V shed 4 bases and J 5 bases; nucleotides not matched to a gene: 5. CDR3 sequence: CASSSGQGAWETQYF. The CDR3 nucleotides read TGTGCCAGCAGCTCGGGACAGGGGGCCTGGGAGACCCAGTACTTC.